A single sample gave rise to the 31 T cell receptor beta chains below, sequenced in a study of T-cell memory formation after mild COVID-19. TCRdb itself ran the 5' RACE reads through MiXCR, one entry per CDR3 protein. The table records approximately 180,000 distinct CDR3 sequences, roughly 17% of them present only once. The material sequenced was PBMCs or a T cell subset sorted from them (not recorded which). These receptors were collected from an adult woman who had mild COVID-19 (a few samples of this study predate the infection). Cell type and time point are not known.

The table lists this clonotype with a few counts. The rearrangement joins TRBV10-3 to TRBJ1-5, with TRBD1 identical over 11 bases. Trimming cost V 0 bases and J 4 bases; bases outside gene matches: 2. The CDR3 runs 16 residues. CDR1 and CDR2 (germline): ENHRY, SYGVKD. The CDR3: CAISESGTGGNQPQHF. The CDR3 DNA reads TGTGCCATCAGTGAGTCCGGGACAGGGGGAAATCAGCCCCAGCATTTT.

The V and J genes are TRBV7-9 and TRBJ1-4; 8 bases are shared with TRBD1. This CDR3 has 14 amino acids. V shed 8 bases and J 7 bases; nucleotides not matched to a gene: 9. CDR1 is SEHNR and CDR2 is FQNEAQ in the germline V gene (reference sequence). The CDR3 spells CASSESTGGEKLFF. Here the CDR3 DNA reads TGTGCCAGCTCGGAGTCCACAGGGGGTGAAAAACTGTTTTTT.

The DNA of the CDR3 is TGTGCCAGCAGTGAAGGGATGGTGGAGACCCAGTACTTC. Protein: CASSEGMVETQYF. This rearrangement joins TRBV2 to TRBJ2-5; D is uncertain. CDR3 length: 13 amino acids. The V end was cut by 1 base, the J end by 5 bases, with 8 bases between. Germline V gene sequence: CDR1 SNHLY, CDR2 FYNNEI.

The rearrangement links TRBV7-6 to TRBJ2-7; TRBD1 matches at 8 bases. From germline, CDR1 is SGHVS and CDR2 FNYEAQ. The V and J ends lost 2 bases and 1 base, in that order; junction bases with no gene match: 4. The CDR3 is made up of 15 amino acids. The DNA of the CDR3 is TGTGCCAGCAGCTTATCAGGGGGCATATCCTACGAGCAGTACTTC. This encodes CASSLSGGISYEQYF.

The table lists this clonotype with a few counts. This chain joins TRBV3-1 and TRBJ2-1, with 14 bases identical to TRBD2. V dropped 8 bases and J dropped 6; count of bases not matched to a gene: 6. This CDR3 has 15 residues. In germline, CDR1 is LGHDT, CDR2 YNNKEL (reference sequence). CDR3 nucleotide sequence: TGTGCCAGCGAAACGACTAGCGGGGGGGCCAATGAGCAGTTCTTC. It specifies CASETTSGGANEQFF.

The chain is built from TRBV9 and TRBJ2-1, with D perhaps TRBD2 (6 bases). Germline V gene lookup returns CDR1 SGDLS and CDR2 YYNGEE. Trimming pared 4 bases from V and 1 base from J, leaving 15 bases between. The CDR3 runs to 16 residues. For the CDR3, the DNA is TGTGCCAGCAGCTCCGGGGGTAGCGGATCCTACAATGAGCAGTTCTTC. It codes for CASSSGGSGSYNEQFF. The full variable domain, with the rest looked up from reference TRBV9 and TRBJ2-1, is DSGVTQTPKHLITATGQRVTLRCSPRSGDLSVYWYQQSLDQGLQFLIQYYNGEERAKGNILERFSAQQFPDLHSELNLSSLELGDSALYFCASSSGGSGSYNEQFFGPGTRLTVL.

This clonotype has a handful of counts. The rearrangement joins TRBV9 to TRBJ2-3; maybe TRBD2 (6 bases). Germline V gene lookup returns CDR1 SGDLS and CDR2 YYNGEE. The CDR3 is made up of 13 amino acids. Trimming took off 3 bases at V and 4 bases at J, with 9 bases between the two ends. DNA for the CDR3: TGTGCCAGCAGCGGCGGGGTTTCAGATACGCAGTATTTT. This sequence encodes CASSGGVSDTQYF.

Only a few counts were recorded for this clonotype. The J gene is TRBJ2-7, the V gene TRBV6-5, with D perhaps TRBD1 or TRBD2 (5 bases each). There are 15 residues in the CDR3. Germline CDR1 is MNHEY and CDR2 is SVGAGI. V lost 3 bases to trimming and J lost 2 bases, with 14 bases between them. CDR3 sequence reads: CASSYSRDGAYEQYF. The CDR3 DNA reads TGTGCCAGCAGTTATTCTCGGGACGGGGCCTACGAGCAGTACTTC.

In this sample, this clonotype turned up a few times. This chain uses TRBV5-1 with TRBJ2-1; D unresolved. From germline, CDR1 is SGHRS and CDR2 YFSETQ. Between the trimmed V and J ends, which lost 0 bases and 9 bases, there was a span of 13 bases. The CDR3 spans 14 residues. CDR3 in DNA: TGCGCCAGCAGCTTGGCCCCGGGTTCTACTGAGCAGTTCTTC. Encoded protein: CASSLAPGSTEQFF.

In this sample, this clonotype turned up a few times. The V call is TRBV29-1, the J call TRBJ2-7; TRBD1 or TRBD2 may be the D gene (5 bases each). The CDR3 length is 11 residues. CDR1 and CDR2 from the germline V gene are SQVTM and ANQGSEA. Trimming took off 6 bases at V and 3 bases at J, with 9 bases between the two ends. The CDR3 nucleotides are TGCAGCGTCGGGACGGACTACGAGCAGTACTTC. The encoded protein is CSVGTDYEQYF.

This clonotype was seen more than once but under ten times. As DNA, the CDR3 is TGTGCCAGCACCCCCCTGGACAGGGATGCCGGGGAGCTGTTTTTT. This codes for CASTPLDRDAGELFF. The J gene is TRBJ2-2, the V gene TRBV12-3 or TRBV12-4, with 8 positions matching TRBD1. There are 15 residues in the CDR3. Trimming took 7 bases from V and 6 from J; bases not matched to a gene: 10.

This clonotype showed up just a few times. V usage is TRBV29-1 and J usage is TRBJ2-1, with D maybe TRBD2 (6 bases). The CDR3 has 14 amino acids. The germline V gene encodes CDR1 SQVTM and CDR2 ANQGSEA. Between the trimmed V and J ends, which lost 7 bases and 10 bases, there was a span of 23 bases. CDR3 in DNA: TGCAGCGGGAGACCTAGGTGGCGGGAAGGGGAGCAGTTCTTC. Translation gives CSGRPRWREGEQFF.

This rearrangement joins TRBV5-1 to TRBJ1-2; 11 nucleotides align to TRBD1. This CDR3 region has 16 residues. V was pared by 4 bases and J by 4 bases, with 9 bases of the junction left unmatched. From germline, CDR1 is SGHRS and CDR2 YFSETQ. The CDR3 nucleotides are TGCGCCAGCAGCAGATCAGACGGACAGGGGGCCTATGGCTACACCTTC. It yields the protein CASSRSDGQGAYGYTF.

The chain couples TRBV7-2 to TRBJ1-1; D call uncertain. CDR1 and CDR2 (germline): SGHTA, FQGNSA. CDR3 length equals 15 residues. V was shortened by 0 bases and J by 4 bases, with 12 bases between the two germline ends. CDR3 DNA sequence: TGTGCCAGCAGCTTAGCCCCGGGAAGTGGCACTGAAGCTTTCTTT. Translated, it gives CASSLAPGSGTEAFF.

This clonotype showed up just a few times. This chain joins TRBV20-1 and TRBJ2-7; 9 bases agree with TRBD1. The ends lost 1 base at V and 10 bases at J; junction bases unmatched: 14. The CDR3 is 15 residues long. Germline CDR1 reads DFQATT; CDR2 reads SNEGSKA (reference sequence). CDR3 DNA: TGCAGTGCTAGAGGTCAGACAGGGGGTCTTTCGCTTCAGTACTTC. This gives the protein CSARGQTGGLSLQYF.

The rearrangement links TRBV12-3 or TRBV12-4 to TRBJ2-3; 9 bases are shared with TRBD2. CDR3 size: 14 residues. J was trimmed by 4 bases and V by 6 bases; bases with no gene match: 5. The CDR3 DNA sequence: TGTGCCAGCAGATTTAGCGGGAGCGCAGATACGCAGTATTTT. The encoded protein is CASRFSGSADTQYF.

This clonotype was counted a few times. The V gene is TRBV20-1, the J gene TRBJ2-1; 11 positions match TRBD2. CDR1 is DFQATT, CDR2 SNEGSKA, per germline (reference sequence). This CDR3 has 14 residues. The trim removed 8 bases at V and 7 bases at J, leaving 10 bases unmatched. Written as DNA, the CDR3 is TGCAGTCCCGCCGGGGGACTAGCGGCTAATGAGCAGTTCTTC. It codes for CSPAGGLAANEQFF.

This clonotype has a handful of counts. The chain uses TRBV7-3 and TRBJ2-2, with D perhaps TRBD2 (5 bases). Trimming removed 3 bases at V and 6 bases at J, with 14 bases between. CDR1 is SGHTA, CDR2 FQGTGA, per germline. This CDR3 spans 15 amino acids. The CDR3 DNA sequence: TGTGCCAGCAGCTTCGGCAGTGTCGGGGCCGGGGAGCTGTTTTTT. Translated: CASSFGSVGAGELFF.

The genes are TRBV10-3 and TRBJ1-6, with a tentative D call TRBD1 (6 bases). The CDR3 sequence is 13 residues long. Germline CDR1 reads ENHRY; CDR2 reads SYGVKD. Trimming pared 3 bases from V and 11 bases from J, leaving 11 bases between. CDR3 sequence: CAISDRGAPPLHF. The CDR3 region has the DNA TGTGCCATCAGTGACAGGGGCGCGCCACCCCTCCACTTT.

This clonotype was observed a handful of times. The chain combines TRBV18 with TRBJ1-1; possible D gene TRBD1, 6 bases. The CDR3 totals 13 residues. The V gene's germline CDR1 is KGHSH and CDR2 LQKENI. Trimming removed 6 bases at V and 1 base at J, with 9 bases between. CDR3 sequence reads: CASSGQQNTEAFF. Written as DNA, the CDR3 is TGTGCCAGCTCCGGACAGCAGAACACTGAAGCTTTCTTT.

This clonotype was found a few times. CDR3 residues: CASSLMASGTNEQFF. The DNA for the CDR3 is TGTGCCAGCAGTTTAATGGCTAGCGGGACGAATGAGCAGTTCTTC. The rearrangement links TRBV12-3 or TRBV12-4 to TRBJ2-1, with TRBD2 identical over 9 bases. This CDR3 spans 15 amino acids. J gave up 7 bases and V 2 bases, and 6 bases lay outside the gene matches.

Only a few counts were recorded for this clonotype. In DNA form, the CDR3 reads TGCGCCGGTGGGACCGTAGTTAACTATGGCTACACCTTC. Translated: CAGGTVVNYGYTF. V usage is TRBV29-1 and J usage is TRBJ1-2; a possible D gene is TRBD1 (5 bases). The CDR3 runs to 13 residues. Germline V gene lookup returns CDR1 SQVTM and CDR2 ANQGSEA. Full variable domain (rest looked up from reference TRBV29-1 and TRBJ1-2): SAVISQKPSRDICQRGTSLTIQCQVDSQVTMMFWYRQQPGQSLTLIATANQGSEATYESGFVIDKFPISRPNLTFSTLTVSNMSPEDSSIYLCAGGTVVNYGYTFGSGTRLTVV.

CDR3 loop: CASRPQGPQETQYF. The DNA for the CDR3 is TGTGCCAGCAGACCACAGGGACCCCAAGAGACCCAGTACTTC. The V call is TRBV27, the J call TRBJ2-5; a possible D gene is TRBD1 (6 bases). Looked up from germline, CDR1 is MNHEY and CDR2 is SMNVEV (reference sequence). V shed 6 bases and J shed 1 base, with 12 bases lying between them. This CDR3 is built from 14 residues.

The rearrangement uses TRBV19 and TRBJ1-1; no reliable D call. Trimming stripped 7 bases from V and 0 bases from J, with 9 bases between. Germline loops: CDR1 LNHDA, CDR2 SQIVND (reference sequence). The CDR3 covers 13 residues. In DNA, the CDR3 is TGTGCCAGTACGGAGGCCCTGAACACTGAAGCTTTCTTT. Translating it yields CASTEALNTEAFF.

This clonotype was detected a few times. The V and J genes are TRBV5-1 and TRBJ1-2; D remains ambiguous. The CDR3 extends over 15 amino acids. The germline V gene encodes CDR1 SGHRS and CDR2 YFSETQ. Trimming pared 3 bases from V and 2 bases from J, leaving 14 bases between. As DNA, the CDR3 is TGCGCCAGCAGCTCCCAATCCGGTGGAAACTATGGCTACACCTTC. Its protein product is CASSSQSGGNYGYTF.

This clonotype was detected only a few times. The chain uses TRBV6-1 and TRBJ2-3; no reliable D call. Germline V gene data show CDR1 as MNHNS and CDR2 as SASEGT. V was pared by 1 base and J by 6 bases, with 14 bases between. CDR3 length equals 15 residues. The CDR3, as DNA: TGTGCCAGCAGTGAAGACGGGCAGAGGATGGATACGCAGTATTTT. This sequence encodes CASSEDGQRMDTQYF.

The chain links TRBV4-2 to TRBJ2-7; 8 bases line up with TRBD1. This CDR3 is built from 15 residues. V lost 1 base and J lost 0; bases outside the gene matches: 2. Looked up from germline, CDR1 is LGHNA and CDR2 is YNFKEQ. The CDR3 sequence: CASSQGQGASYEQYF. The CDR3 nucleotides are TGTGCCAGCAGCCAAGGGCAGGGGGCCTCCTACGAGCAGTACTTC.

This chain connects TRBV5-1 to TRBJ1-1, with 8 bases identical to TRBD1. Germline V CDR1 and CDR2: SGHRS, YFSETQ. CDR3 length: 15 residues. Trimming took 4 bases from V and 1 from J; bases not matched to a gene: 6. CDR3 sequence (DNA): TGCGCCAGCAGCCCATGGGACAGGACGAACACTGAAGCTTTCTTT. Its protein product is CASSPWDRTNTEAFF.

The V and J genes are TRBV18 and TRBJ2-7; 10 bases map to TRBD1. Germline loops: CDR1 KGHSH, CDR2 LQKENI. The junction had 2 bases not matched to a gene; V was cut back by 0 bases and J by 3 bases. The CDR3 spans 15 residues. The CDR3 sequence: CASSPPGQGRYEQYF. The DNA for the CDR3 is TGTGCCAGCTCACCACCGGGACAGGGGCGCTACGAGCAGTACTTC.

The J gene is TRBJ2-5, the V gene TRBV5-4; D is possibly TRBD1 (5 bases). With 6 bases removed from V and 7 bases from J, the gap between germline ends came to 19 bases. The germline gives CDR1 SGHNT, CDR2 YYREEE (reference sequence). The CDR3 has 14 amino acids. CDR3 residues: CASTSEQGAPTQYF. In DNA form, the CDR3 reads TGTGCCAGCACCTCGGAGCAGGGCGCACCGACCCAGTACTTC.

V and J are TRBV30 and TRBJ1-1; the D is unclear. The V and J ends lost 0 bases and 6 bases respectively, with 8 bases between them. Germline CDR1 is GTSNPN and CDR2 is SVGIG (reference sequence). The CDR3 covers 12 residues. For the CDR3, the DNA is TGTGCCTGGAGTGTATCTATCGCTGAAGCTTTCTTT. Encoded protein: CAWSVSIAEAFF.